These 22 T cell receptor beta chains were all obtained from the same sample, sequenced in a study of cytomegalovirus exposure and HLA in healthy donors. Vbeta (60) and Jbeta (13) primers were used in the PCR. Here immunoSEQ multiplex PCR was the method, and the copy in TCRdb shows in-frame clones only, minus some. Found here are about 150,000 clones, nearly 80% of them singletons; the top ten hold 13%. The sequenced sample was PBMCs. These receptors were taken from a young man in good health and CMV-seropositive.

This clone has only a few counts. The V gene is TRBV5-4, the J gene TRBJ2-2, with TRBD2 identical over 15 bases. V shed 3 bases and J 4 bases; nucleotides not matched to a gene: 7. Per the germline V gene, CDR1 is SGHNT and CDR2 is YYREEE (reference sequence). This CDR3 region has 18 residues. In DNA form, the CDR3 reads TGTGCCAGCAGCTCGGGACTAGCGGGAGGACTAAGCACCGGGGAGCTGTTTTTT. Amino acid sequence: CASSSGLAGGLSTGELFF.

This sequence joins TRBV14 and TRBJ2-5; 7 bases fit TRBD2. From germline, CDR1 is SGHDN and CDR2 FVKESK. The junction had 6 bases not matched to a gene; V was cut back by 0 bases and J by 2 bases. The CDR3 sequence is 16 residues long. CDR3 in amino acids: CASSQDMGLLQETQYF. In DNA form, the CDR3 reads TGTGCCAGCAGCCAAGATATGGGACTACTACAAGAGACCCAGTACTTC. Supplemented by reference TRBV14 and TRBJ2-5, the full variable domain reads EAGVTQFPSHSVIEKGQTVTLRCDPISGHDNLYWYRRVMGKEIKFLLHFVKESKQDESGMPNNRFLAERTGGTYSTLKVQPAELEDSGVYFCASSQDMGLLQETQYFGPGTRLLVL.

The V gene is TRBV9, the J gene TRBJ1-6, with D unresolved. The ends were cut back, 0 bases at V and 7 bases at J, with 5 bases in the middle. This CDR3 is built from 13 residues. Germline values: CDR1 SGDLS, CDR2 YYNGEE. The CDR3, as DNA: TGTGCCAGCAGCGTAGGAGCCAATTCACCCCTCCACTTT. It is translated as CASSVGANSPLHF.

This clone has only a few counts. The gene calls are TRBV7-6 and TRBJ2-1; 11 bases match TRBD2. The trim removed 1 base at V and 9 bases at J, leaving 2 bases unmatched. Per the germline V gene, CDR1 is SGHVS and CDR2 is FNYEAQ. This CDR3 has 14 residues. The CDR3 nucleotides read TGTGCCAGCAGCTTAGTCCTAGCGGGAGGTGAGCAGTTCTTC. This gives the protein CASSLVLAGGEQFF. The whole variable domain, remainder taken from reference TRBV7-6 and TRBJ2-1, is GAGVSQSPRYKVTKRGQDVALRCDPISGHVSLYWYRQALGQGPEFLTYFNYEAQQDKSGLPNDRFSAERPEGSISTLTIQRTEQRDSAMYRCASSLVLAGGEQFFGPGTRLTVL.

The CDR3 DNA follows: TGTGCCAGCAGCCTAGGGGGCGTGAACACCGGGGAGCTGTTTTTT. Its translation: CASSLGGVNTGELFF. The chain uses TRBV7-6 and TRBJ2-2, with 7 bases identical to TRBD1. The junction had 4 bases not matched to a gene; V was cut back by 5 bases and J by 1 base. Germline V lookup: CDR1 SGHVS, CDR2 FNYEAQ. CDR3 length: 15 amino acids.

The chain combines TRBV28 with TRBJ1-2, with D unclear. V lost 2 bases, J lost 8 bases, and 9 bases lay in between. Looked up from germline, CDR1 is MDHEN and CDR2 is SYDVKM. The CDR3 is 12 residues long. The DNA of the CDR3 is TGTGCCAGCAGTTTAGGAGGGAGGGGCTACACCTTC. It yields the protein CASSLGGRGYTF.

The chain employs TRBV5-4 and TRBJ1-3, with D unresolved. The CDR3 is 14 amino acids. The V gene lost 0 bases and the J gene lost 0 bases, with 4 bases spanning the gap. CDR1 is SGHNT and CDR2 is YYREEE in the germline V gene (reference sequence). CDR3 region: CASSLDFSGNTIYF. In DNA, the CDR3 is TGTGCCAGCAGCTTGGACTTCTCTGGAAACACCATATATTTT.

The gene calls are TRBV9 and TRBJ2-4, with 10 bases matching TRBD2. The V segment lost 3 bases and the J segment 6 bases; nucleotides outside the gene matches: 6. The CDR3 spans 15 residues. The germline CDR1 and CDR2 sequences are SGDLS and YYNGEE. The CDR3 nucleotides read TGTGCCAGCAGCGCCCATAGCGGGGGGTTAAACATTCAGTACTTC. This translates into CASSAHSGGLNIQYF.

CDR3 bases: TGTGCCAGCAGCCAAGATCAAGACAGGGGGCGCTCCTATGGCTACACCTTC. Translating it yields CASSQDQDRGRSYGYTF. V usage is TRBV4-2 and J usage is TRBJ1-2, with TRBD1 identical over 10 bases. Per the germline V gene, CDR1 is LGHNA and CDR2 is YNFKEQ. The CDR3 consists of 17 residues. The V and J ends lost 0 bases and 4 bases, in that order; junction bases with no gene match: 8.

The V call is TRBV6-5, the J call TRBJ2-3; D gene unclear. Germline V CDR1 and CDR2: MNHEY, SVGAGI. The CDR3 contains 15 residues. Between the trimmed V and J ends, which lost 0 bases and 0 bases, there was a span of 7 bases. CDR3 bases: TGTGCCAGCAGTTACTCACCAACTAGCACAGATACGCAGTATTTT. It translates to CASSYSPTSTDTQYF.

The CDR3: CASSPTRGMNTEAFF. The CDR3 DNA follows: TGTGCCAGCAGCCCAACACGGGGGATGAACACTGAAGCTTTCTTT. V is TRBV7-8 and J is TRBJ1-1; a weak D match, TRBD1 (5 bases). This CDR3 spans 15 amino acids. From germline, CDR1 is SGHVS and CDR2 FQNEAQ. The V gene lost 5 bases and the J gene lost 0 bases, with 13 bases spanning the gap.

In its sample, this clone was seen once. The chain has TRBV25-1 and TRBJ2-1; D gene uncertain. The ends were cut back, 2 bases at V and 3 bases at J, with 20 bases in the middle. The CDR3 totals 18 residues. CDR1 is MGHDK and CDR2 is SYGVNS in the germline V gene. The DNA for the CDR3 is TGTGCCAGCAGTGAAACCCACCTTGATGGGCCAGTCTACAATGAGCAGTTCTTC. Translated: CASSETHLDGPVYNEQFF.

The chain carries TRBV2 and TRBJ2-3, with TRBD1 identical over 7 bases. Germline lookup yields CDR1 SNHLY and CDR2 FYNNEI. This CDR3 spans 15 amino acids. With 10 bases clipped from V and 4 bases from J, the junction kept 14 bases outside the gene matches. The CDR3 protein is CATKMTGKGPDTQYF. The CDR3, as DNA: TGTGCCACAAAGATGACAGGGAAGGGCCCAGATACGCAGTATTTT.

This clone was observed once. This chain connects TRBV11-2 to TRBJ1-3; D gene ambiguous. CDR1 and CDR2 from the germline V gene are SGHAT and FQNNGV. Trimming stripped 5 bases from V and 2 bases from J, with 7 bases between. The CDR3 is made up of 13 amino acids. The DNA for the CDR3 is TGTGCCAGCAGCCTGAGTGCTGGAAACACCATATATTTT. Translation: CASSLSAGNTIYF.

In its sample, this clone was seen a few times. This rearrangement joins TRBV19 to TRBJ2-3, with 12 bases that match TRBD2. The CDR3 length is 17 residues. CDR1 is LNHDA, CDR2 SQIVND, per germline (reference sequence). With 5 bases clipped from V and 0 bases from J, the junction kept 6 bases outside the gene matches. Here the CDR3 reads CASSRLAGVVSTDTQYF. CDR3 bases: TGTGCCAGTAGTCGACTAGCGGGAGTAGTCAGCACAGATACGCAGTATTTT. The full variable domain, with the rest looked up from reference TRBV19 and TRBJ2-3, is DGGITQSPKYLFRKEGQNVTLSCEQNLNHDAMYWYRQDPGQGLRLIYYSQIVNDFQKGDIAEGYSVSREKKESFPLTVTSAQKNPTAFYLCASSRLAGVVSTDTQYFGPGTRLTVL.

The V call is TRBV4-2, the J call TRBJ2-7; TRBD2 agrees at 8 bases. The length of the CDR3 is 17 residues. Germline V lookup: CDR1 LGHNA, CDR2 YNFKEQ. J was trimmed by 2 bases and V by 4 bases; bases with no gene match: 13. DNA of the CDR3: TGTGCCAGCAGCCTCAGAGGAACGGGAGGGGTTGCCTACGAGCAGTACTTC. Translating gives CASSLRGTGGVAYEQYF.

A few counts support this clone. The rearrangement joins TRBV6-6 to TRBJ1-4, with D possibly being TRBD1 (5 bases). The V gene's germline CDR1 is MNHNY and CDR2 SVGAGI (reference sequence). The CDR3 runs to 14 residues. V was shortened by 5 bases and J by 5 bases, with 12 bases between the two germline ends. The chain's CDR3 is CASSRPPGNEKLFF. The CDR3 DNA reads as TGTGCCAGCAGTCGACCGCCAGGGAATGAAAAACTGTTTTTT.

This sequence joins TRBV5-1 and TRBJ2-7; TRBD1 is a possible D gene (5 bases). The germline V gene has CDR1 SGHRS and CDR2 YFSETQ. V was trimmed by 7 bases and J by 1 base, leaving 15 bases between them. The CDR3 runs to 14 residues. For the CDR3, the DNA is TGCGCCAGCCAAACGATGAAGGGGTCCTACGAGCAGTACTTC. It specifies CASQTMKGSYEQYF.

This clone was found once. V gene TRBV28 combines with J gene TRBJ2-5; no firm D call. CDR1 and CDR2 (germline): MDHEN, SYDVKM. The CDR3 is 11 amino acids. Trimming shortened V by 5 bases and J by 3 bases, and 4 bases separated the two germline ends. As DNA, the CDR3 is TGTGCCAGCAGTGCGGAAGAGACCCAGTACTTC. Translated: CASSAEETQYF.

The genes are TRBV7-6 and TRBJ2-1; D ambiguous. The CDR3 is 16 amino acids. Germline lookup yields CDR1 SGHVS and CDR2 FNYEAQ. V gave up 2 bases and J gave up 1 base, with 12 bases separating them. The CDR3 sequence is CASSLYLQTSYNEQFF. The CDR3 DNA sequence: TGTGCCAGCAGCTTATATTTACAGACATCCTACAATGAGCAGTTCTTC.

In its sample, this clone was seen a few times. The V gene is TRBV9, the J gene TRBJ2-5, with D perhaps TRBD2 (6 bases). Germline CDR1 and CDR2: SGDLS and YYNGEE. V lost 5 bases and J 1 base, leaving 15 bases between the germline ends. The CDR3 covers 15 residues. The CDR3 DNA is TGTGCCAGCAGTCAAGAAGGCGGGGCCCAAGAGACCCAGTACTTC. Amino acid sequence: CASSQEGGAQETQYF.

The chain has TRBV2 and TRBJ2-2, with D possibly matching TRBD1 (6 bases). V lost 4 bases, J lost 3 bases, and 9 bases lay in between. The CDR3 spans 14 residues. Germline values: CDR1 SNHLY, CDR2 FYNNEI. CDR3 nucleotides: TGTGCCAGCAGTGGGCAGGGGTACACCGGGGAGCTGTTTTTT. It encodes CASSGQGYTGELFF.